This T cell receptor beta chain was sequenced during a study of tumor-infiltrating lymphocytes in primary liver carcinoma. Study overall: Each of the growths was stage T1-T3 N0M0, extending roughly 4.2 to 11 cm across.

Study results and caveats: Tumor-blood pairs (like tumor-adjacent pairs) overlapped less than tumor region pairs did.

The study co-extracted DNA and RNA from 20-30 mg of unsorted bulk tissue. Comments on this clonotype: Its target is unknown.

Germline V CDR1 and CDR2: MGHDK, SYGVNS. The CDR3 runs to 14 residues. Researchers generated TCR beta cDNA from about 450 ng of total RNA, relying on a constant-region primer. ARM-PCR, slightly modified, supplied the TCR beta libraries through three nested multiplex PCR rounds. For approximately 11 cycles apiece, the opening two PCR rounds ran with TRBV1-TRBV30 forward primers and a C-beta reverse primer. One entry per CDR3 protein, called by TCRdb with MiXCR from the multiplex PCR reads. The sample has about 35,000 distinct CDR3 sequences; roughly 69% are singletons. The chain combines TRBV25-1 with TRBJ2-3, with D hard to call. The last part of the DNA fits TRBJ1-5 better; the J call may be wrong. The specimen sequenced was liver tumor tissue from sampling region 4. The sample's subset: tumor region T4, right-lateral pole. This TCR was recovered from a man aged 35-49 years with primary liver carcinoma and hepatitis B virus infection. CDR3 region: CASSEYSPTDTQHF. The CDR3 bases are TGTGCCAGCAGTGAATATTCCCCCACAGATACGCAGCATTTT.